The present TCR beta chain was sequenced within a study of T cell responses to AZD1222 COVID-19 vaccine. General observations from the study: Spike-specific TCR breadth and depth rose after two AZD1222 doses. Only a handful of people who got AZD1222 tested seropositive at baseline.

A remark on this clone: The target antigen is unknown.

Method: immunoSEQ multiplex PCR; TCRdb's copy keeps in-frame clones and lacks some. This sample has 100,000 to 150,000 clones, with more than 85% found just once. The V end was cut by 7 bases, the J end by 4 bases, with 16 bases between. Germline V gene lookup returns CDR1 LNHDA and CDR2 SQIVND (reference sequence). The CDR3 is 14 amino acids. Sequences were derived from peripheral blood, sampled 28 days after the second AZD1222 dose. The V and J genes are TRBV19 and TRBJ1-1; D is uncertain. This sequence was found in an adult who received the AZD1222 COVID-19 vaccine. The CDR3: CASKPGAGSTEAFF. CDR3 DNA sequence: TGTGCCAGTAAGCCGGGTGCCGGGAGCACTGAAGCTTTCTTT.